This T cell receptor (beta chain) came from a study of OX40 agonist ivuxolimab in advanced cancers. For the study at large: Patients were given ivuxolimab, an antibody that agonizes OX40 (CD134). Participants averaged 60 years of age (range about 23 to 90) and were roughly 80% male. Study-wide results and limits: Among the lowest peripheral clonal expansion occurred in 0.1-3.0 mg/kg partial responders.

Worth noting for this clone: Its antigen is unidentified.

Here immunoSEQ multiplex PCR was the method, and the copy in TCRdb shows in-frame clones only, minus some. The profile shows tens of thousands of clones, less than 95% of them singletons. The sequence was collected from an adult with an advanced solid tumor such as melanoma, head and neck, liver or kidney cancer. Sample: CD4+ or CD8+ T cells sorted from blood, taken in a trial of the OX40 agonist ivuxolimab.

The CDR3 here is CAWSVEGREQYF. The CDR3 coding sequence is TGTGCCTGGAGCGTAGAAGGACGCGAGCAGTACTTC. This chain links TRBV30 with TRBJ2-7; D remains unclear. The CDR3 length is 12 residues. Trimming pared 3 bases from V and 6 bases from J, leaving 12 bases between. Germline loops: CDR1 GTSNPN, CDR2 SVGIG (reference sequence).